The sequence of this TCR beta chain was determined in a study of cytomegalovirus exposure and HLA in healthy donors. Study background: An analysis done earlier identified almost 120 million unique TCR beta sequences from roughly 190 million T cells. General study points: TCR beta chains numbering about 160 were designated cytomegalovirus-associated. Further analysis, carried out later, found HLA-associated TCR beta chains more clonally expanded than equally common other chains.

Germline V gene data show CDR1 as MDHEN and CDR2 as SYDVKM. The CDR3 runs to 15 residues. The V and J ends lost 6 bases and 2 bases, in that order; junction bases with no gene match: 5. The PCR was carried out with 60 Vbeta primers and 13 Jbeta primers. Using immunoSEQ multiplex PCR, the repertoire was profiled, and TCRdb retains in-frame clones only, with some absent. The repertoire holds around 130,000 clones, around four fifths seen once, with more than 2% in the top ten. Comment on this clone: The antigen is not known.

The chain uses TRBV28 and TRBJ1-4; TRBD1 matches at 8 bases. Input material: PBMCs. This sequence originates from a woman aged 35 to 49 in good health and CMV-seropositive. The chain's CDR3 is CASSPYRGTNEKLFF. The DNA for the CDR3 is TGTGCCAGCAGCCCCTACAGGGGGACTAATGAAAAACTGTTTTTT.